This T cell receptor beta chain was recovered during a study of CD8 T cells in Susac syndrome (dated by TCRdb to about 2019). General notes on the study: Whether CD8+ T cell activation and differentiation in Susac syndrome was antigen driven was tested using repertoire sequencing. Clonality of the CD8+ T cell repertoire was compared between around 13 healthy donors, about 14 Susac syndrome patients and around 15 multiple sclerosis patients. Beyond this particular receptor, the publication reports: The number of individuals in the TCR sequencing and HLA analysis was acknowledged as relatively small.

Peripheral blood CD8+ and CD4+ T cells from healthy donors, Susac syndrome patients and multiple sclerosis patients were profiled using high-throughput TCR beta sequencing. The multiple sclerosis controls were treatment-naive patients who had stable or active relapsing-remitting disease and met the revised McDonald criteria. Bulk CD8+ and CD4+ T cells were purified by magnetic negative isolation, while CD8+ TEMRA cells were enriched using FACS. Blood was collected in EDTA tubes and processed within 24 hours, with PBMCs isolated through density gradient centrifugation. PBMCs intended for TCR sequencing were cryopreserved in liquid nitrogen and were subsequently thawed in a 37 degrees C water bath. The sorted or isolated CD4+, CD8+ and CD8+ TEMRA cells had a purity of 90% or higher. Note on this clonotype: Which antigen it targets is not known. Within one base of it there is no much larger clone, and no base qualities were kept.

For this chain, trimming is 0 bases at the V end and 3 bases at the J end, and the number of junction bases without a gene match is 18. From a lookup of the germline V gene, CDR1 and CDR2 are LGHNA and YSLEER. The CDR3 runs 21 amino acids, cysteine and phenylalanine included. Only the CDR3 DNA is retained, 63 bases long and in frame from the first base. RNA was extracted using the RNeasy kit, and roughly 0.5 to 1 ug of the RNA was reverse transcribed with random hexamers. TCR beta CDR3 regions were amplified with the immunoSEQ multiplex PCR assay covering 54 Vbeta and 13 Jbeta segments. To correct PCR amplification bias, a synthetic template baseline was used for both primer optimization and computational correction. The study's own analysis went as follows. Reads were annotated to V, D and J genes per IMGT and analyzed with immunoSEQ Analyzer, keeping only productive sequences. Clonality was computed as one minus Shannon entropy normalized by log2 of the number of productive unique sequences. Public and private clones were assessed among the 100 most prevalent clones of each patient and control. A clone was defined as Susac-specific if it was absent from the healthy and MS cohorts, from 1052 published viral clones and from other ImmuneACCESS disease sequences. The public reads were quality trimmed at Q25 with fastp and then assembled into clones with MiXCR by TCRdb, keeping productive beta chains. Duplicate CDR3 protein sequences are folded into a single record with the most common DNA and genes. TCRdb assigned the V and J calls; the authors' analysis was not used. For this sample the table gives 330,000 or so distinct CDR3 sequences, of which roughly 85% were detected only once. Approximately 0.2% of the sample is in the top ten clones.

The sequenced material came from CD8+ T cells from PBMCs. This clonotype originated in a human donor with multiple sclerosis. The chain couples TRBV4-3 to TRBJ2-2, and TRBD2 aligns with 8 junction nucleotides. The base sequence is TGCGCCAGCAGCCAAGATCCCCTATTAGCGGGGCCCCTAGAGGACACCGGGGAGCTGTTTTTT. Translation gives CASSQDPLLAGPLEDTGELFF.